The rows below give T cell receptor beta chains drawn from one sample of a study of blood T cells in healthy people across ages. Via MiXCR, TCRdb re-called the 5' RACE reads, giving one row per CDR3 protein. The table records roughly 2 million distinct CDR3 sequences, less than 50% of them present only once. The sequenced material came from blood. The receptor source for this set is a woman aged 40-49 years in good health. Both conserved end residues are part of each CDR3. A D gene is named only where the DNA matches it firmly. Clone size is given for some rows only: seen once, a few or many times, or a class if the clone is expanded.

>TRBV4-3|-|TRBJ1-2|-
TGCGCCAGCCGATCGGGGGCAGGGGATGCTAACTATGGCTACACCTTC
CASRSGAGDANYGYTF
>TRBV7-2|-|TRBJ2-2|-
TGTACCAGCAGCTTCCAGGGGCCCCGGACCGGGGAGCTGTTTTTT
CTSSFQGPRTGELFF
>TRBV5-1|few|TRBJ1-4|TRBD1
TGCGCCAGCAGCCTCGACAGGGCCAATGAAAAACTGTTTTTT
CASSLDRANEKLFF
>TRBV12-3/TRBV12-4|-|TRBJ2-7|TRBD2
TGTGCCAGCAGTTTAGAGCTACAGGAGGGAGGGACCTACGAGCAGTACTTC
CASSLELQEGGTYEQYF
>TRBV9|few|TRBJ1-2|-
TGTGCCAGCAGCTTGGGGCAGAGGGGCTACACCTTC
CASSLGQRGYTF
>TRBV7-3|few|TRBJ2-1|-
TGTGCCAGCAGCCTAGAGGGATCTTCTTCCTACAATGAGCAGTTCTTC
CASSLEGSSSYNEQFF
>TRBV2|-|TRBJ1-1|-
TGTGCCAGCAGTGAAGAGTCGGGTCGGATGAACACTGAAGCTTTCTTT
CASSEESGRMNTEAFF
>TRBV7-8|-|TRBJ2-5|-
TGTGCCAGCAGCGTTAGCCCTACGGGAGAGCAGTACTTC
CASSVSPTGEQYF
>TRBV29-1|few|TRBJ1-2|-
TGCAGCGTTGAAGAGCCCCTGAGGGGCTATGGCTACACCTTC
CSVEEPLRGYGYTF
>TRBV12-3/TRBV12-4|-|TRBJ2-2|-
TGTGCCCGGCGGGACAGAAACACCGGGGAGCTGTTTTTT
CARRDRNTGELFF
>TRBV28|few|TRBJ2-4|TRBD2
TGTGCCAGCAGCGAACGGGGGGGCGTGGACATTCAGTACTTC
CASSERGGVDIQYF
>TRBV21-1|-|TRBJ2-3|-
TGTGCCAGCAGCGGGCCGGGGGGGGCCACAGATACGCAGTATTTT
CASSGPGGATDTQYF
>TRBV27|-|TRBJ2-1|-
TGTGCCAGCAGTTTCGTCGGGCGGCACAATGAGCAGTTCTTC
CASSFVGRHNEQFF
>TRBV3-1|-|TRBJ2-1|TRBD1
TGTGCCAGCAGCCAAGTACTGGGCCCGAGATTAGGACAGGGGGCTGGAAATGAGCAGTTCTTC
CASSQVLGPRLGQGAGNEQFF
>TRBV12-3/TRBV12-4|-|TRBJ1-2|-
TGTGCCAGCAGTTTAGACGCCAGTCTCAACTATGGCTACACCTTC
CASSLDASLNYGYTF
>TRBV4-3|-|TRBJ1-5|-
TGCGCCAGCAGCCCTTGGAGGGGTAGCAATCAGCCCCAGCATTTT
CASSPWRGSNQPQHF
>TRBV20-1|-|TRBJ1-4|-
TGCAGTGCTAGAGTAAAAGCAGGTGCAACTAATGAAAAACTGTTTTTT
CSARVKAGATNEKLFF
>TRBV7-2|-|TRBJ2-5|TRBD1
TGTGCCAGCAGCTTAGTGGGGGGACAGGTGGTAGAGACCCAGTACTTC
CASSLVGGQVVETQYF
>TRBV12-3/TRBV12-4|few|TRBJ2-1|-
TGTGCCAGCAGTTTATTGGCTGAGAGGAATGAGCAGTTCTTC
CASSLLAERNEQFF
>TRBV5-1|once|TRBJ2-6|TRBD1
TGCGCCAGCAGCTTTGGTGCAGGGGGCTCTGGGGCCAACGTCCTGACTTTC
CASSFGAGGSGANVLTF
>TRBV20-1|few|TRBJ1-2|-
TGCAGTGCTAGAGGGCCACCAAACTATGGCTACACCTTC
CSARGPPNYGYTF
>TRBV12-3/TRBV12-4|-|TRBJ2-7|-
TGTGCCAGCAGATCCGACTGGAAAGCGTACTTC
CASRSDWKAYF
>TRBV7-9|few|TRBJ2-5|TRBD2
TGTGCCAGCTCCCGACCGGGACTAGAGTACCAAGAGACCCAGTACTTC
CASSRPGLEYQETQYF
>TRBV24-1|-|TRBJ2-3|TRBD1
TGTGCCACCAGTGACTCCGGGACAGCGCGCACAGATACGCAGTATTTT
CATSDSGTARTDTQYF
>TRBV7-2|few|TRBJ2-1|TRBD2
TGTGCCAGCAGCTTACTCTCTAGCGGGGAGCAGTTCTTC
CASSLLSSGEQFF
>TRBV18|-|TRBJ1-1|-
TGTGCCAGCTCACCACCAGGTACAGCCCATGAAGCTTTCTTT
CASSPPGTAHEAFF
>TRBV19|-|TRBJ2-5|TRBD2
TGTGCCAGTAGCCCTACCTATGGTAGCGGGGGGAAGGCGCGTCCCCAGTACTTC
CASSPTYGSGGKARPQYF
>TRBV7-2|-|TRBJ2-1|-
TGTGCCAGCAGCTTACATGTTGTGGGAGTGGGTGAGCAGTTCTTC
CASSLHVVGVGEQFF
>TRBV18|once|TRBJ2-7|TRBD1
TGTGCCGGCTCACCTTACGGACAGGGGTACGAGCAGTACTTC
CAGSPYGQGYEQYF
>TRBV7-2|few|TRBJ2-1|-
TGTGCCAGCAGCTTAGATGGAGGCGACCACAATGAGCAGTTCTTC
CASSLDGGDHNEQFF
>TRBV20-1|-|TRBJ1-2|-
TGCAGTGCTAGAGTGAAGGGGGGTTATCCTTCTGGCTACACCTTC
CSARVKGGYPSGYTF
>TRBV27|-|TRBJ2-7|TRBD1
TGTACCAGCAGTTTAGGACAGGACTACGAGCAGTACTTC
CTSSLGQDYEQYF
>TRBV7-9|-|TRBJ2-1|-
TGTGCCAGCAGCTTAGTCATAGATGAGCAGTTCTTC
CASSLVIDEQFF
>TRBV15|-|TRBJ1-2|-
TGTGCCACCAGCAGAGATGTTGGCGACTACTATGGCTACACCTTC
CATSRDVGDYYGYTF
>TRBV7-2|-|TRBJ2-7|-
TGTGCCAGCAGCTTAGCGCAGGGAAGGGAGACCCAGTCCTTC
CASSLAQGRETQSF
>TRBV24-1|few|TRBJ1-5|TRBD1
TGTGCCACCAGTGATCCCGGACAGGGCAATCAGCCCCAGCATTTT
CATSDPGQGNQPQHF
>TRBV4-1|few|TRBJ1-4|-
TGCGCCAGCAGCCAAGCGGAGGAAAAACTGTTTTTT
CASSQAEEKLFF
>TRBV12-3/TRBV12-4|-|TRBJ2-5|TRBD1
TGTGCCAGCAGTGGTACCGGGACAGGGGGAAAGAATGAGCAGTACTTC
CASSGTGTGGKNEQYF
>TRBV12-5|few|TRBJ2-1|-
TGTGCTAGTGGTTTGGTACAGGACAGCTTACTACCCTACAATGAGCAGTTCTTC
CASGLVQDSLLPYNEQFF
>TRBV9|-|TRBJ2-1|TRBD2
TGTGCCAGCAGCGCCCAAAGCGGGGGATTCTACAATGAGCAGTTCTTC
CASSAQSGGFYNEQFF
>TRBV3-1|-|TRBJ2-3|TRBD1
TGTGCCAGCAGCCACTACAGGGGTGGTACAGATACGCAGTATTTT
CASSHYRGGTDTQYF
>TRBV6-4|-|TRBJ2-7|TRBD2
TGTGCCAGCATTGTGAAGGGGGGACTAGGGTACTTC
CASIVKGGLGYF
>TRBV20-1|-|TRBJ2-7|-
TGCAGTGCTAGAGATCCGAACAGGGCGCGAGTGAACAATGAGCAGTACTTC
CSARDPNRARVNNEQYF
>TRBV29-1|-|TRBJ2-1|-
TGCAGCGTTGCCTGGGGCAATGAGCAGTTCTTC
CSVAWGNEQFF
>TRBV7-9|-|TRBJ2-4|TRBD1
TGTGCCAGCAGCTTAGCGTACGGGACAGGGGATGACATAGCCAAAAACATTCAGTACTTC
CASSLAYGTGDDIAKNIQYF